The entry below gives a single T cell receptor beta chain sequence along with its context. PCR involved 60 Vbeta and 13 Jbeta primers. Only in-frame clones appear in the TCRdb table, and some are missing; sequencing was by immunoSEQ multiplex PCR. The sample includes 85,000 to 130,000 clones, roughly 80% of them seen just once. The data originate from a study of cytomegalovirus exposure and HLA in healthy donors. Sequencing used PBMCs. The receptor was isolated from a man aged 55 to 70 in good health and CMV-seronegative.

The CDR3 protein is CASIPRQGLYNEQFF. The CDR3 DNA reads as TGTGCCAGTATCCCACGACAGGGGTTGTACAATGAGCAGTTCTTC. The chain combines TRBV19 with TRBJ2-1; 8 positions agree with TRBD1. The CDR3 sequence is 15 residues long. With V trimmed by 7 bases and J by 4 bases, 9 bases remained unmatched. The V gene's germline CDR1 is LNHDA and CDR2 SQIVND (reference sequence).